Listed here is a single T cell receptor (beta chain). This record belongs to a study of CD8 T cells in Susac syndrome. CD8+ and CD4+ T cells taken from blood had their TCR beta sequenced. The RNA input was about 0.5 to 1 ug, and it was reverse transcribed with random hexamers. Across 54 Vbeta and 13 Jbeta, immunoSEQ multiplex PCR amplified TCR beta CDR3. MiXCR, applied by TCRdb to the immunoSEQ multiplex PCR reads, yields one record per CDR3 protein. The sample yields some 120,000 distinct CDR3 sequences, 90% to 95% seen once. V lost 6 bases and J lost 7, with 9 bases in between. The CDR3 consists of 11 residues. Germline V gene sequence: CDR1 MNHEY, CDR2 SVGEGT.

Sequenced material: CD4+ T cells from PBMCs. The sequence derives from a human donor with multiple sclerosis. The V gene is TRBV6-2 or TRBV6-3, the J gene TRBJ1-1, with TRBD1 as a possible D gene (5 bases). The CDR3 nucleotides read TGTGCCAGCAGGGGACTCATTGAAGCTTTCTTT. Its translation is CASRGLIEAFF.